Each of the 28 T cell receptor beta chains below was sequenced from the same sample in a study of blood T cells in healthy people across ages. Combining a sample-barcoded 5' primer with a J-beta primer mix, a second PCR ran for roughly 7 to 11 cycles. One entry per CDR3 protein results from TCRdb running MiXCR on the 5' RACE reads. The sample shows roughly 1,300,000 distinct CDR3 sequences, 59% of them seen only once. Sequencing used blood. These receptors were taken from a man aged 18 to 29 in good health.

This chain joins TRBV10-3 and TRBJ2-7, with 8 bases identical to TRBD2. V lost 9 bases, J lost 6 bases, and 16 bases stayed unmatched. The length of the CDR3 is 15 residues. Germline assignment: CDR1 ENHRY and CDR2 SYGVKD. The CDR3 spells CAIIKNNREGGEQYF. CDR3 in DNA: TGTGCCATTATAAAGAACAATCGGGAGGGGGGCGAGCAGTACTTC.

The V call is TRBV6-6, the J call TRBJ2-7, with 9 bases lining up with TRBD2. V was pared by 4 bases and J by 1 base, with 11 bases of the junction left unmatched. There are 17 residues in the CDR3. Germline loops: CDR1 MNHNY, CDR2 SVGAGI (reference sequence). The CDR3 loop is CASSFSISGGNSYEQYF. CDR3 sequence (DNA): TGTGCCAGCAGTTTCTCAATTAGCGGGGGAAATTCCTACGAGCAGTACTTC.

This clonotype was seen more than once but under ten times. With a much larger clone just one base away, this may be a read error. The rearrangement links TRBV6-5 to TRBJ2-7; D ambiguous. V gave up 1 base and J gave up 0 bases, with 1 base separating them. Germline V gene sequence: CDR1 MNHEY, CDR2 SVGAGI. The CDR3 extends over 12 amino acids. CDR3 coding DNA: TGTGCCAGCAGTTACTTCTCCTACGAGCAGTACTTC. It yields the protein CASSYFSYEQYF.

The chain has TRBV5-1 and TRBJ2-7, with 9 bases identical to TRBD2. Looked up from germline, CDR1 is SGHRS and CDR2 is YFSETQ. The CDR3 is made up of 15 amino acids. V shed 2 bases, J shed 1 base, and the junction held 4 bases outside the gene matches. The CDR3, as DNA: TGCGCCAGCAGCTTTGAAGCGGGAGGATCCTACGAGCAGTACTTC. This gives the protein CASSFEAGGSYEQYF.

Note on this clonotype: One junction end does not reproduce the germline sequence, and a read error may be involved. The genes are TRBV3-1 and TRBJ2-3; D may be TRBD1 or TRBD2 (6 bases each). CDR1 is LGHDT and CDR2 is YNNKEL in the germline V gene (reference sequence). The CDR3 loop spans 18 amino acids. The CDR3 loop is CVSSQDRLVRGVTDTQYF. The CDR3 coding sequence is TGTGTCAGCAGCCAAGATCGACTAGTCAGGGGCGTCACAGATACGCAGTATTTT.

V usage is TRBV11-2 and J usage is TRBJ2-3; D is uncertain. The CDR3 contains 14 residues. V lost 0 bases, J lost 5 bases, and 9 bases lay in between. Germline values: CDR1 SGHAT, CDR2 FQNNGV. The CDR3 loop reads CASSLDGHIDTQYF. CDR3 DNA: TGTGCCAGCAGCTTAGACGGTCATATAGATACGCAGTATTTT.

This chain uses TRBV20-1 with TRBJ2-4; tentative D call: TRBD1 (5 bases). V shed 7 bases and J shed 6 bases, with 16 bases lying between them. The CDR3 has 13 residues. From germline, CDR1 is DFQATT and CDR2 SNEGSKA (reference sequence). CDR3 bases: TGCAGTGGGCTGGGGCAGGTGGGAAACATTCAGTACTTC. Its translation is CSGLGQVGNIQYF.

The chain combines TRBV5-1 with TRBJ2-6; D remains ambiguous. The CDR3 totals 16 residues. Per the germline V gene, CDR1 is SGHRS and CDR2 is YFSETQ. V lost 0 bases and J lost 0, with 7 bases in between. CDR3 in amino acids: CASSLGPPSGANVLTF. Written as DNA, the CDR3 is TGCGCCAGCAGCTTGGGCCCTCCCTCTGGGGCCAACGTCCTGACTTTC.

J is TRBJ2-5 and V is TRBV4-1, with D perhaps being TRBD1 or TRBD2 (5 bases each). The CDR3 loop spans 17 amino acids. V shed 4 bases and J shed 1 base, with 19 bases lying between them. The germline V gene encodes CDR1 MGHRA and CDR2 YSYEKL. The CDR3 coding sequence is TGCGCCAGCAGCCCCCGACCCCCGGGACGGCTCCAAGAGACCCAGTACTTC. The encoded protein is CASSPRPPGRLQETQYF.

This clonotype appeared a single time. The chain has TRBV7-9 and TRBJ2-4; no clear D. The end of the DNA is better explained by TRBJ2-7, so the J call may be wrong. This CDR3 comprises 14 residues. Germline V lookup: CDR1 SEHNR, CDR2 FQNEAQ (reference sequence). CDR3 DNA: TGTGCCAGCAGTAGAGAAATGGCGGCCTACGAGCAGTACTTC. Its translation is CASSREMAAYEQYF.

This chain links TRBV2 with TRBJ1-1; no clear D. The germline gives CDR1 SNHLY, CDR2 FYNNEI. This CDR3 contains 13 residues. Trimming stripped 3 bases from V and 1 base from J, with 6 bases between. CDR3 amino acids: CASSDSPNTEAFF. For the CDR3, the DNA is TGTGCCAGCAGTGATAGTCCGAACACTGAAGCTTTCTTT.

In nucleotides, the CDR3 is TGCGCCAGCAGCCAAGAACTAAGGAATGAGCAGTTCTTC. Translating gives CASSQELRNEQFF. The chain joins TRBV4-1 to TRBJ2-1; no firm D call. The V gene lost 0 bases and the J gene lost 7 bases, with 7 bases spanning the gap. This CDR3 is 13 amino acids long. Germline V gene sequence: CDR1 MGHRA, CDR2 YSYEKL.

This clonotype has only a few counts. No conserved phenylalanine or tryptophan is present at the end of the CDR3, so a read error is the likely explanation. V is TRBV6-6 and J is TRBJ2-5; 7 nucleotides agree with TRBD1. The CDR3 extends over 14 amino acids. Germline loops: CDR1 MNHNY, CDR2 SVGAGI (reference sequence). V lost 2 bases, J lost 4 bases, and 4 bases stayed unmatched. CDR3 protein: CASSYVTGLETQYL. CDR3 nucleotides: TGTGCCAGCAGTTACGTGACAGGGTTAGAGACCCAGTACTTA.

The V call is TRBV7-9, the J call TRBJ2-5, with a weak D call TRBD1 (5 bases). Trimming stripped 4 bases from V and 5 bases from J, with 14 bases between. The CDR3 is 14 residues long. Germline V gives CDR1 SEHNR, CDR2 FQNEAQ (reference sequence). The CDR3 DNA reads TGTGCCAGCAGCTCTGAGACAGAAAGGGAGACCCAGTACTTC. Translating gives CASSSETERETQYF. The variable domain in full, with the rest retrieved from reference TRBV7-9 and TRBJ2-5, is DTGVSQNPRHKITKRGQNVTFRCDPISEHNRLYWYRQTLGQGPEFLTYFQNEAQLEKSRLLSDRFSAERPKGSFSTLEIQRTEQGDSAMYLCASSSETERETQYFGPGTRLLVL.

The rearrangement links TRBV6-6 to TRBJ2-1, with 8 bases identical to TRBD2. V lost 6 bases and J lost 9; bases outside the gene matches: 10. The germline V gene has CDR1 MNHNY and CDR2 SVGAGI (reference sequence). CDR3 length equals 14 residues. CDR3 in amino acids: CASRAAGAKAEQFF. For the CDR3, the DNA is TGTGCCAGCAGGGCAGCGGGGGCAAAGGCTGAGCAGTTCTTC.

The CDR3 here is CASSFPGTANYGYTF. The CDR3 nucleotides are TGTGCCAGCAGTTTTCCCGGGACAGCTAACTATGGCTACACCTTC. The rearrangement joins TRBV6-2 or TRBV6-3 to TRBJ1-2, with 7 bases matching TRBD1. This CDR3 spans 15 amino acids. V shed 4 bases and J 0 bases; nucleotides not matched to a gene: 5. The germline V gene has CDR1 MNHEY and CDR2 SVGEGT.

The V gene is TRBV7-2, the J gene TRBJ1-2; unclear D gene. Between the trimmed V and J ends, which lost 5 bases and 0 bases, there was a span of 10 bases. This CDR3 has 14 residues. The germline V gene has CDR1 SGHTA and CDR2 FQGNSA. The chain's CDR3 is CASSAYSANYGYTF. The DNA of the CDR3 is TGTGCCAGCAGCGCGTACAGTGCTAACTATGGCTACACCTTC. Based on the CDR3 plus reference TRBV7-2 and TRBJ1-2, the full variable domain is GAGVSQSPSNKVTEKGKDVELRCDPISGHTALYWYRQSLGQGLEFLIYFQGNSAPDKSGLPSDRFSAERTGGSVSTLTIQRTQQEDSAVYLCASSAYSANYGYTFGSGTRLTVV.

This clonotype was detected only a few times. The V and J genes are TRBV29-1 and TRBJ2-3, with a weak D call TRBD1 (6 bases). CDR3 size: 12 residues. Germline lookup yields CDR1 SQVTM and CDR2 ANQGSEA. Deletions cut 5 bases from V and 3 bases from J, with 9 bases between. This CDR3 is CSVQGNTDTQYF. DNA of the CDR3: TGCAGCGTTCAGGGGAATACAGATACGCAGTATTTT.

This chain uses TRBV28 with TRBJ2-3, with TRBD2 matching 10 bases. The germline CDR1 and CDR2 sequences are MDHEN and SYDVKM. V trimming: 9 bases; J trimming: 2 bases; junction bases outside the gene matches: 5. There are 14 residues in the CDR3. In DNA, the CDR3 is TGTGCCAGTGCTAGCGGGGGTTTCACAGATACGCAGTATTTT. It is translated as CASASGGFTDTQYF.

The gene calls are TRBV12-3 or TRBV12-4 and TRBJ2-3; no definite D call. The CDR3 is 15 amino acids. Trimming removed 5 bases from V and 8 bases from J, with 20 bases in between. This CDR3 reads CASSPLVPGSGTQYF. CDR3 nucleotides: TGTGCCAGCAGTCCACTTGTTCCCGGATCGGGTACGCAGTATTTT.

The chain joins TRBV7-9 to TRBJ2-7; TRBD2 aligns across 12 bases. Germline CDR1 reads SEHNR; CDR2 reads FQNEAQ (reference sequence). The CDR3 loop spans 17 amino acids. With 8 bases clipped from V and 0 bases from J, the junction kept 11 bases outside the gene matches. This CDR3 is CASDGLAGSQSSYEQYF. Here the CDR3 DNA reads TGTGCCAGCGACGGACTAGCGGGATCCCAAAGCTCCTACGAGCAGTACTTC.

V gene TRBV30 combines with J gene TRBJ2-3; no definite D call. V was pared by 1 base and J by 4 bases, with 9 bases between. Germline V lookup: CDR1 GTSNPN, CDR2 SVGIG (reference sequence). This CDR3 has 13 residues. In DNA, the CDR3 is TGTGCCTGGAGTGGAACATTTGCAGATACGCAGTATTTT. Translated: CAWSGTFADTQYF.

V usage is TRBV11-1 and J usage is TRBJ2-1; 8 bases fit TRBD2. The CDR3 spans 21 residues. Germline CDR1 and CDR2: SGHAT and FQDESV (reference sequence). The V gene end was trimmed by 5 bases and the J gene end by 3 bases; junction bases not matched to a gene: 24. The CDR3 nucleotides read TGTGCCAGCAGCCTAACAATACAGGGCGGGAGGCCCTCAGAGTACTACAATGAGCAGTTCTTC. The encoded protein is CASSLTIQGGRPSEYYNEQFF.

This clonotype has ten or more counts. One end of the junction varies from germline; a read error may be responsible. The CDR3 loop reads CASSRGLNNEQFF. Written as DNA, the CDR3 is TGTGCCAGCAGCCGGGGCCTAAACAATGAGCAGTTCTTC. J is TRBJ2-1 and V is TRBV4-1; tentatively, D is TRBD1 or TRBD2 (5 bases each). Germline values: CDR1 MGHRA, CDR2 YSYEKL. This CDR3 spans 13 amino acids.

The chain recombines TRBV19 with TRBJ1-5, with 8 bases lining up with TRBD1. Germline V CDR1 and CDR2: LNHDA, SQIVND (reference sequence). The CDR3 consists of 14 residues. J was trimmed by 7 bases and V by 6 bases; bases with no gene match: 8. The CDR3 spells CASRDRVAEQPQHF. DNA of the CDR3: TGTGCCAGTAGGGACAGGGTTGCAGAGCAGCCCCAGCATTTT.

The gene calls are TRBV3-1 and TRBJ2-7; 8 bases agree with TRBD2. The J call is uncertain, as TRBJ2-5 better fits the DNA end. The CDR3 has 16 residues. CDR1 and CDR2 (germline): LGHDT, YNNKEL (reference sequence). The CDR3 DNA reads as TGTGCCAGCAGCCAGATCGGGCTAGCGGGTAGAGAGACCCAGTACTTC. It translates to CASSQIGLAGRETQYF.

For this clonotype: A read error may produce the germline difference seen at one junction end. The chain joins TRBV4-1 to TRBJ1-2; the D gene is possibly TRBD1 (5 bases). CDR1 and CDR2 from the germline V gene are MGHRA and YSYEKL. The CDR3 consists of 14 residues. The CDR3 DNA follows: TGCGCCAGCATCCAAGGTGGGGGGAGATATGGCTACACCTTC. This sequence encodes CASIQGGGRYGYTF.

This clonotype was counted a single time. The chain joins TRBV3-1 to TRBJ1-4; no clear D. Per the germline V gene, CDR1 is LGHDT and CDR2 is YNNKEL (reference sequence). The V end lost 1 base, the J end lost 4 bases, and 7 bases lay between the germline ends. The CDR3 contains 14 residues. The CDR3 here is CASSQGRHNEKLFF. DNA of the CDR3: TGTGCCAGCAGCCAAGGACGGCATAATGAAAAACTGTTTTTT.